This is a list of T cell receptor beta chains from one sample in a study of OX40 agonist ivuxolimab in advanced cancers. Some clones are missing from TCRdb's copy, which holds only in-frame ones; the method was immunoSEQ multiplex PCR. The sample includes about 100,000 clones, about 87% of them seen just once. The sequenced sample was CD4+ or CD8+ T cells sorted from blood, obtained in a trial of the OX40 agonist ivuxolimab. The receptors originated from an adult with an advanced solid tumor such as melanoma, head and neck, liver or kidney cancer. Both conserved end residues are part of each CDR3. The D gene is left open where the match is weak. Clone size, where shown, is once, few, many, or a class for clones that have expanded.

V gene	J gene	D gene	clone size	CDR3 protein	CDR3 DNA
TRBV19	TRBJ2-3	NA	NA	CATRDGASTDTQYF	TGTGCCACCCGGGACGGGGCTAGCACAGATACGCAGTATTTT
TRBV7-2	TRBJ1-2	NA	few	CASSPPGRLEYGYTF	TGTGCCAGCAGCCCCCCGGGACGGTTGGAGTATGGCTACACCTTC
TRBV11-3	TRBJ1-1	TRBD1	NA	CASSLDRGHTEAFF	TGTGCCAGCAGCTTAGACAGGGGGCACACTGAAGCTTTCTTT
TRBV7-3	TRBJ2-5	NA	NA	CASSLRGSFGETQYF	TGTGCCAGCAGCTTAAGGGGTTCCTTTGGAGAGACCCAGTACTTC
TRBV5-8	TRBJ2-3	TRBD1	NA	CASSPLSGQGTDTQYF	TGTGCCAGCAGCCCCCTATCTGGACAGGGAACAGATACGCAGTATTTT
TRBV5-4	TRBJ2-2	NA	NA	CATPGLLTGELFF	TGTGCCACCCCGGGACTCCTTACCGGGGAGCTGTTTTTT
TRBV5-1	TRBJ1-2	TRBD1	NA	CASSTGQGNRFSYGYTF	TGCGCCAGCAGCACGGGACAGGGGAATCGATTTTCTTATGGCTACACCTTC
TRBV30	TRBJ1-3	NA	NA	CAWSVMGWGTGNTIYF	TGTGCCTGGAGTGTAATGGGGTGGGGCACTGGAAACACCATATATTTT
TRBV11-2	TRBJ2-5	TRBD1	once	CASSLRGQETQYF	TGTGCCAGCAGCTTAAGGGGGCAGGAGACCCAGTACTTC
TRBV28	TRBJ2-3	NA	NA	CASSSPRGPTDTQYF	TGTGCCAGCAGTTCCCCCCGGGGGCCTACAGATACGCAGTATTTT
TRBV7-2	TRBJ1-6	NA	few	CASSLQGRVPLHF	TGTGCCAGCAGCTTACAGGGAAGAGTACCCCTCCACTTT
TRBV5-4	TRBJ1-1	NA	NA	CASSVQPGGLMNTEAFF	TGTGCCAGCAGCGTCCAACCGGGGGGTTTAATGAACACTGAAGCTTTCTTT
TRBV9	TRBJ2-2	NA	NA	CASTKDLTGELFF	TGTGCCAGCACGAAGGACCTCACCGGGGAGCTGTTTTTT
TRBV7-9	TRBJ2-7	TRBD1	once	CASSLPGQGNEQYF	TGTGCCAGCAGCCTCCCGGGACAGGGGAACGAGCAGTACTTC
TRBV7-8	TRBJ2-3	TRBD2	NA	CASSSRTSSDTQYF	TGTGCCAGCAGCTCCCGGACTAGTTCCGATACGCAGTATTTT
TRBV2	TRBJ2-3	TRBD2	NA	CASSWRWLAGGSIDTQYF	TGTGCCAGCTCCTGGAGGTGGCTAGCGGGGGGGTCCATAGATACGCAGTATTTT
TRBV4-3	TRBJ2-1	TRBD2	NA	CASSWSAGGDNEQFF	TGCGCCAGCAGTTGGTCAGCGGGGGGGGACAATGAGCAGTTCTTC
TRBV27	TRBJ2-1	NA	NA	CASSFSTGLNNEQFF	TGTGCCAGCAGTTTTTCTACGGGGCTGAACAATGAGCAGTTCTTC
TRBV2	TRBJ1-6	NA	few	CASTSGNSPLHF	TGTGCCAGCACATCCGGGAATTCACCCCTCCACTTT
TRBV9	TRBJ2-3	NA	NA	CASSAHPQGRSTDTQYF	TGTGCCAGCAGCGCCCACCCACAGGGTAGGAGCACAGATACGCAGTATTTT
TRBV6-1	TRBJ1-6	TRBD1	NA	CAHTGGGNSPLHF	TGTGCCCACACAGGGGGCGGTAATTCACCCCTCCACTTT
TRBV28	TRBJ1-2	TRBD1	NA	CASADPSGGPNYGYTF	TGTGCCAGCGCGGACCCCTCAGGGGGACCCAACTATGGCTACACCTTC
TRBV10-1	TRBJ2-6	NA	NA	CASSDGLAGANVLTF	TGCGCCAGCAGTGACGGGTTGGCAGGGGCCAACGTCCTGACTTTC